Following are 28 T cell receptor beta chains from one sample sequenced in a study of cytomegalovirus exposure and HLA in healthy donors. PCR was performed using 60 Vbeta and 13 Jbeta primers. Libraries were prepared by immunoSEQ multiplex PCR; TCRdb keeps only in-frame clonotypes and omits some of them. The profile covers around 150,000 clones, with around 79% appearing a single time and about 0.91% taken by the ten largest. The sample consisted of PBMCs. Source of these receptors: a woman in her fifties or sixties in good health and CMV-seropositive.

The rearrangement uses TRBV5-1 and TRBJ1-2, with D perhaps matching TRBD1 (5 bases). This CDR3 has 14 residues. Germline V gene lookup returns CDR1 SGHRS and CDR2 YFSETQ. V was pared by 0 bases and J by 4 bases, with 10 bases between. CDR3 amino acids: CASSLVQGSYGYTF. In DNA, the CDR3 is TGCGCCAGCAGCTTGGTGCAGGGAAGCTATGGCTACACCTTC.

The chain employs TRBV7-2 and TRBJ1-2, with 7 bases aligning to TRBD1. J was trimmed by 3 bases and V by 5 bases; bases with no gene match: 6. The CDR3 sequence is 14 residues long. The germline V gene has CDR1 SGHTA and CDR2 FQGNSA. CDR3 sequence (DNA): TGTGCCAGCAGCCAAGCCACAGGGGACTATGGCTACACCTTC. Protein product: CASSQATGDYGYTF. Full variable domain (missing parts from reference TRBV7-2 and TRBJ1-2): GAGVSQSPSNKVTEKGKDVELRCDPISGHTALYWYRQSLGQGLEFLIYFQGNSAPDKSGLPSDRFSAERTGGSVSTLTIQRTQQEDSAVYLCASSQATGDYGYTFGSGTRLTVV.

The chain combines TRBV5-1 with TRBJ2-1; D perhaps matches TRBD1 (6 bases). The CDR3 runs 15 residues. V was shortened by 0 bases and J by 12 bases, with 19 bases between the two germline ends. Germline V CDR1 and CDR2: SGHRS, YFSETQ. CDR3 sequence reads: CASSLGQARTAVQFF. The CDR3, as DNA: TGCGCCAGCAGCTTGGGACAGGCCAGGACGGCGGTGCAGTTCTTC.

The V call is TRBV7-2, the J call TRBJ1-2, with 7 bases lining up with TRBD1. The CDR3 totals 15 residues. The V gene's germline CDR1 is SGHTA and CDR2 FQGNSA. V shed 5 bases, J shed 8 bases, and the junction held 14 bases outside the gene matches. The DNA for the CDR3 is TGTGCCAGCAGCATGCAACAGGGGCGTCCTTTGGGCTACACCTTC. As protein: CASSMQQGRPLGYTF.

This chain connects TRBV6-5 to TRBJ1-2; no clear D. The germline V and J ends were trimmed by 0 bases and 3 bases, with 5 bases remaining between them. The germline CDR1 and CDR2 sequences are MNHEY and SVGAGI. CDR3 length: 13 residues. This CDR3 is CASSYSFDYGYTF. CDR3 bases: TGTGCCAGCAGTTACTCCTTTGACTATGGCTACACCTTC.

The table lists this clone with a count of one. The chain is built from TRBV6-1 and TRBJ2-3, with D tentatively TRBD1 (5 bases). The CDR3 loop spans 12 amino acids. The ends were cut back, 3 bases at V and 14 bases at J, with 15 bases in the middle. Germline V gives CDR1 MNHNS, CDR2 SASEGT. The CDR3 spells CASSDWGWSVYF. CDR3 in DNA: TGTGCCAGCAGTGATTGGGGCTGGTCTGTGTATTTT.

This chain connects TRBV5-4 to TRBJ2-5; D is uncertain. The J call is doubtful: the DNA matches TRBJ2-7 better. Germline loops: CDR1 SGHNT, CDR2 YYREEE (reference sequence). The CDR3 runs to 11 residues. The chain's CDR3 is CASSSAYEQYF. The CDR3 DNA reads TGTGCCAGCAGCTCCGCCTACGAGCAGTACTTC.

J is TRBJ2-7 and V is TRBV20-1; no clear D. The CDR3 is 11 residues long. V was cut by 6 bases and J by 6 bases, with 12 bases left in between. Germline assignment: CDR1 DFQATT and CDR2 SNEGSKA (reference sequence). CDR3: CSARSWLEQYF. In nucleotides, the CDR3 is TGCAGTGCCAGGTCTTGGCTCGAGCAGTACTTC.

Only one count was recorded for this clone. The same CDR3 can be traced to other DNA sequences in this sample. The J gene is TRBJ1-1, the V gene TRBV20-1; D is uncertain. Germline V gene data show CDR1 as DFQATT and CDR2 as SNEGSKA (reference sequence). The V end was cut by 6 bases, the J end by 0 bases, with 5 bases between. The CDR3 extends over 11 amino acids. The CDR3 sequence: CSAHLNTEAFF. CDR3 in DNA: TGCAGTGCCCATTTGAACACTGAAGCTTTCTTT.

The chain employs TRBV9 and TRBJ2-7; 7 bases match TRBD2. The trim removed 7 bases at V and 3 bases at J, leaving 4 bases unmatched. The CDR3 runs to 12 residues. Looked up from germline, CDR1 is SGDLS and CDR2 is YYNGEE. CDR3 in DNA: TGTGCCAGCGGGACTACCCGCTACGAGCAGTACTTC. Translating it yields CASGTTRYEQYF.

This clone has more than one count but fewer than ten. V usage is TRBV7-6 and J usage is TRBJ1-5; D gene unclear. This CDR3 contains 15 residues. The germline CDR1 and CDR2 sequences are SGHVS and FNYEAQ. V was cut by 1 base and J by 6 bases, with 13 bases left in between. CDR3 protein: CASSLGRAGSQPQHF. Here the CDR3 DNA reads TGTGCCAGCAGCTTAGGGCGGGCAGGCAGTCAGCCCCAGCATTTT.

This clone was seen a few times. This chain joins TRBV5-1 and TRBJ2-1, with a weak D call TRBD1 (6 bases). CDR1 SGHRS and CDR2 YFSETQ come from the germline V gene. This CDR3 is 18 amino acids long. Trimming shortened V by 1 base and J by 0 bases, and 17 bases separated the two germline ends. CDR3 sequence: CASSLRDRIFSSYNEQFF. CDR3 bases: TGCGCCAGCAGCTTGCGAGACAGGATATTTAGCTCCTACAATGAGCAGTTCTTC.

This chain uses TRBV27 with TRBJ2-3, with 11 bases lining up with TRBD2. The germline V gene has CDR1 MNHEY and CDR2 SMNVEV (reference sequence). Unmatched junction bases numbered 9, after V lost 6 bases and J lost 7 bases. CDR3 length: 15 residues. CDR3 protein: CASRPLAGAGNTQYF. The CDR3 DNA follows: TGTGCCAGCAGGCCACTAGCGGGAGCCGGGAATACGCAGTATTTT.

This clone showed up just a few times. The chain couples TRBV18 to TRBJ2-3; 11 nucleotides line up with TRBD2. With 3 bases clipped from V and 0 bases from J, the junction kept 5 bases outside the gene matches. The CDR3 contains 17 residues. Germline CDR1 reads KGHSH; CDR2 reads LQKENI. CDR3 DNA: TGTGCCAGCTCACCTCGTAGCGGGAGGGCGAGCACAGATACGCAGTATTTT. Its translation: CASSPRSGRASTDTQYF. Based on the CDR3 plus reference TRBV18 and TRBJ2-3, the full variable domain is NAGVMQNPRHLVRRRGQEARLRCSPMKGHSHVYWYRQLPEEGLKFMVYLQKENIIDESGMPKERFSAEFPKEGPSILRIQQVVRGDSAAYFCASSPRSGRASTDTQYFGPGTRLTVL.

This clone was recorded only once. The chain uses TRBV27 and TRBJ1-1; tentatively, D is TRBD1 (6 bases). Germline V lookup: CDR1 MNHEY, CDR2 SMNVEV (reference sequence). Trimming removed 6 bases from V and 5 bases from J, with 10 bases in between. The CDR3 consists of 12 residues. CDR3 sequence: CASSTGNTEAFF. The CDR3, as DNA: TGTGCCAGCAGCACAGGGAATACTGAAGCTTTCTTT.

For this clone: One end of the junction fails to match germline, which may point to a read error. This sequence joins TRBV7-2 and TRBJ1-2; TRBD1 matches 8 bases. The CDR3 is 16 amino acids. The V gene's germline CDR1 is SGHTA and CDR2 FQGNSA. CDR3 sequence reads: CASSLAGTGVNYGYTF. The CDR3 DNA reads TGTGCCAGCAGTTTAGCGGGGACAGGCGTTAACTATGGCTACACCTTC. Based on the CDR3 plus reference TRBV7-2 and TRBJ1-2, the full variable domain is GAGVSQSPSNKVTEKGKDVELRCDPISGHTALYWYRQSLGQGLEFLIYFQGNSAPDKSGLPSDRFSAERTGGSVSTLTIQRTQQEDSAVYLCASSLAGTGVNYGYTFGSGTRLTVV.

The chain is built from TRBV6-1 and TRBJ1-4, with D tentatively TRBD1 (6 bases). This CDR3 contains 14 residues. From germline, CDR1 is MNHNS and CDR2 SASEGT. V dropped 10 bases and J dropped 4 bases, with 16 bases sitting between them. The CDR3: CATKRTVHNEKLFF. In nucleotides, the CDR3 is TGTGCCACAAAAAGGACAGTTCATAATGAAAAACTGTTTTTT.

For the CDR3, the DNA is TGCGCCAGCAGCCAAGTTTGGAGGCAGGCCTACGAGCAGTACTTC. Residues: CASSQVWRQAYEQYF. This chain uses TRBV4-3 with TRBJ2-7; a possible D gene is TRBD2 (5 bases). This CDR3 spans 15 amino acids. Trimming cost V 1 base and J 2 bases, with 12 bases left between them. The V gene's germline CDR1 is LGHNA and CDR2 YSLEER.

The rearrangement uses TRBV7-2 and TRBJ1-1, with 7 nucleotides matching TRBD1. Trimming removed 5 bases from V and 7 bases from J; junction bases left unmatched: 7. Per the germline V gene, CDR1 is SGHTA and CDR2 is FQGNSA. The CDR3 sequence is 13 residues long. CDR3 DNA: TGTGCCAGCAGCCTCAGGGACAGCAGTGAAGCTTTCTTT. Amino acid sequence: CASSLRDSSEAFF.

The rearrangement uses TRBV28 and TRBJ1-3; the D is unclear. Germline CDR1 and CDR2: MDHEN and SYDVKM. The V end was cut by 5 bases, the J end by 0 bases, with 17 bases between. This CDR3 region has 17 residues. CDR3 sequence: CASSLGRWKFSGNTIYF. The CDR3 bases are TGTGCCAGCAGTCTCGGGAGATGGAAGTTCTCTGGAAACACCATATATTTT.

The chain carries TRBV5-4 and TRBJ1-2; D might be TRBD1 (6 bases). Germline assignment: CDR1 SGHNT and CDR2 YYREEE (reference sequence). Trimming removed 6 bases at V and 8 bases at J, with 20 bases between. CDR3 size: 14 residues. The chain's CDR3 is CASTDRRSFWGYTF. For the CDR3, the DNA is TGTGCCAGCACTGACAGGAGGTCATTTTGGGGCTACACCTTC.

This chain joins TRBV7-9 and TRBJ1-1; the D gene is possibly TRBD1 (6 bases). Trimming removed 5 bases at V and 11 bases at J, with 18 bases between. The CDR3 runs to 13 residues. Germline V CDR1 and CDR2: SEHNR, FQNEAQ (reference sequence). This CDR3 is CASSVTGSLGAFF. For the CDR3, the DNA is TGTGCCAGCAGCGTGACAGGTTCACTGGGGGCTTTCTTT.

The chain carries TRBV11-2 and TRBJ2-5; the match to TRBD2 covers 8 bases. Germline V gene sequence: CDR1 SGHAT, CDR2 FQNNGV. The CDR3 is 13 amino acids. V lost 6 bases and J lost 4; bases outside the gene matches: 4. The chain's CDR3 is CASRGLGAETQYF. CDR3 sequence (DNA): TGTGCCAGCAGGGGACTAGGGGCAGAGACCCAGTACTTC.

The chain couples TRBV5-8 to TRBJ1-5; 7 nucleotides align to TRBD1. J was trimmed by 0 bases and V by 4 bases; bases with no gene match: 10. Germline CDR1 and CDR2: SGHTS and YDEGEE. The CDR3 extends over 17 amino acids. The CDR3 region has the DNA TGTGCCAGCAGCCCTATGGACAGGTTCTATAGCAATCAGCCCCAGCATTTT. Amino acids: CASSPMDRFYSNQPQHF.

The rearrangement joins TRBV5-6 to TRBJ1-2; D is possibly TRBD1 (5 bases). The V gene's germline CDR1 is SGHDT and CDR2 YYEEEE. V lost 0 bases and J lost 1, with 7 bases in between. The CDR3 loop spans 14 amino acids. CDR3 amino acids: CASSLGQFNYGYTF. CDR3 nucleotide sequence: TGTGCCAGCAGCTTGGGACAGTTTAACTATGGCTACACCTTC.

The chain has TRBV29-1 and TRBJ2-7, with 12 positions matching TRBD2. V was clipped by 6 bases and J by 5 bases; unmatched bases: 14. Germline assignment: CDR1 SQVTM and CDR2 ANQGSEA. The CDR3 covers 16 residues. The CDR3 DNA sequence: TGCAGCGTAGGAATAACGGCTAGCGGGAGGGCCAACGAGCAGTACTTC. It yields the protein CSVGITASGRANEQYF.

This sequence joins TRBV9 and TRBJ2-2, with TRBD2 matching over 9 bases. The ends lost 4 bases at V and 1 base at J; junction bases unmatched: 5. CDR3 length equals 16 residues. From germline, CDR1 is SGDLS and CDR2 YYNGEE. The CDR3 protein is CASSTGLAKNTGELFF. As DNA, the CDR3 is TGTGCCAGCAGCACTGGACTAGCGAAGAACACCGGGGAGCTGTTTTTT.

CDR3 loop: CASSDFTATNYGYTF. CDR3 DNA sequence: TGTGCCAGCAGTGACTTTACAGCAACTAACTATGGCTACACCTTC. This chain links TRBV2 with TRBJ1-2; D is ambiguous. The V and J ends lost 3 bases and 0 bases respectively, with 11 bases between them. This CDR3 is built from 15 residues. Germline loops: CDR1 SNHLY, CDR2 FYNNEI.